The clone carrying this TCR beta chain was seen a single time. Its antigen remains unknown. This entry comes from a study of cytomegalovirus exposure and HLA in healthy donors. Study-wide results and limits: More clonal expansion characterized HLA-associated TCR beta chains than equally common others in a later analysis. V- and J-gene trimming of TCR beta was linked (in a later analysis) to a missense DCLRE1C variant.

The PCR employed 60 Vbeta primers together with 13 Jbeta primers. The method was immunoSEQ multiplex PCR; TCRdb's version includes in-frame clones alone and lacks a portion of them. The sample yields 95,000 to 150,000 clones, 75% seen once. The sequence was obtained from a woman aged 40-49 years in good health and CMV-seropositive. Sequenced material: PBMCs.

The CDR3 here is CASSPLWTGTGANVLTF. The CDR3 nucleotides are TGTGCCAGCTCACCACTCTGGACAGGGACTGGGGCCAACGTCCTGACTTTC. V and J are TRBV18 and TRBJ2-6, with TRBD1 identical over 8 bases. From germline, CDR1 is KGHSH and CDR2 LQKENI. The CDR3 totals 17 residues. J gave up 2 bases and V 1 base, and 4 bases lay outside the gene matches.